The 18 T cell receptor beta chains presented below share a single source sample, sequenced in a study of shared clonotypes between healthy human individuals (TCRdb year 2020). Library creation used the immunoSEQ multiplex PCR assay. TCRdb mirrors the immuneACCESS table, restricted to in-frame sequences. Some clones are absent from its copies; in checked studies, under half trace to an unresolved V gene, and the reason for the others is unknown. In all, the sample holds millions of clones, and around nine tenths of those were seen once. 0.13% to 0.15% of the sample lies in the top ten. The specimen sequenced was naive CD4+ T cells sorted from blood. The cell subset or site label on this specimen signifies: CD45RA+ positively selected. These receptors were collected from a man younger than 30 in good health.

V and J are TRBV5-1 and TRBJ2-5; tentative D call: TRBD2 (6 bases). V was pared by 4 bases and J by 5 bases, with 15 bases between. CDR1 is SGHRS, CDR2 YFSETQ, per germline. CDR3 length: 14 residues. This chain's CDR3 is CASSTTGEWETQYF. The CDR3 coding sequence is TGCGCCAGCAGCACAACGGGGGAGTGGGAGACCCAGTACTTC.

The chain employs TRBV10-3 and TRBJ1-3; TRBD1 agrees at 9 bases. V was clipped by 10 bases and J by 4 bases; unmatched bases: 11. The germline V gene encodes CDR1 ENHRY and CDR2 SYGVKD. CDR3 length: 15 amino acids. This CDR3 reads CATRPAGQGGNTIYF. The CDR3 DNA reads TGTGCCACCCGACCCGCGGGACAGGGCGGAAACACCATATATTTT.

V and J are TRBV19 and TRBJ2-1, with no clear D. The CDR3 is made up of 16 amino acids. CDR1 LNHDA and CDR2 SQIVND come from the germline V gene (reference sequence). Trimming left V 4 bases short and J 0 bases short, with 13 bases between. CDR3 region: CASSTLRASSYNEQFF. For the CDR3, the DNA is TGTGCCAGTAGTACCCTTAGAGCGAGCTCCTACAATGAGCAGTTCTTC.

As regards this clone: Other DNA sequences in the same sample also yield this CDR3. The rearrangement links TRBV5-6 to TRBJ2-5, with 10 positions matching TRBD1. Germline V gene data show CDR1 as SGHDT and CDR2 as YYEEEE. Unmatched junction bases numbered 3, after V lost 4 bases and J lost 0 bases. This CDR3 has 15 residues. In nucleotides, the CDR3 is TGTGCCAGCAGCCTGGGACAGGGGTACCAAGAGACCCAGTACTTC. It specifies CASSLGQGYQETQYF.

V gene TRBV5-1 combines with J gene TRBJ1-6, with TRBD1 matching over 9 bases. The CDR3 sequence is 15 residues long. Germline loops: CDR1 SGHRS, CDR2 YFSETQ. Losses at the gene ends were 3 bases for V and 5 bases for J; bases not matched to a gene: 3. The CDR3 reads CASSSRDRDNSPLHF. The CDR3 DNA reads as TGCGCCAGCAGCTCGCGGGACAGGGATAATTCACCCCTCCACTTT.

The chain joins TRBV7-2 to TRBJ1-1, with D possibly being TRBD1 (5 bases). Trimming pared 4 bases from V and 8 bases from J, leaving 14 bases between. Germline loops: CDR1 SGHTA, CDR2 FQGNSA. The CDR3 runs 13 residues. The CDR3 loop reads CASSSLRAGEAFF. Written as DNA, the CDR3 is TGTGCCAGCAGCTCCTTGAGGGCAGGGGAAGCTTTCTTT.

V and J are TRBV11-2 and TRBJ2-5; tentative D call: TRBD2 (5 bases). The DNA end is a closer match to TRBJ2-7, so the J assignment may be wrong. Germline V lookup: CDR1 SGHAT, CDR2 FQNNGV. The CDR3 is 14 residues long. CDR3 amino acids: CASSLEGSSYEQYF. The CDR3 DNA is TGTGCCAGCAGCTTAGAAGGGAGCTCCTACGAGCAGTACTTC.

The sample holds a few counts of this clone. The chain joins TRBV28 to TRBJ1-1; TRBD1 aligns across 8 bases. There are 14 residues in the CDR3. Germline V gives CDR1 MDHEN, CDR2 SYDVKM. With 6 bases clipped from V and 2 bases from J, the junction kept 5 bases outside the gene matches. The CDR3: CASRFDRGNTEAFF. The CDR3 DNA sequence: TGTGCCAGCAGATTCGACAGGGGTAACACTGAAGCTTTCTTT.

This clone was seen once. This chain connects TRBV5-1 to TRBJ1-1, with D unresolved. CDR3 size: 15 residues. Germline V gene sequence: CDR1 SGHRS, CDR2 YFSETQ. V gave up 5 bases and J gave up 5 bases, with 19 bases separating them. The CDR3 loop is CASRVDTGRRTEAFF. In nucleotides, the CDR3 is TGCGCCAGCAGAGTCGATACGGGGAGGAGGACTGAAGCTTTCTTT.

This chain joins TRBV5-1 and TRBJ2-1, with 13 bases that match TRBD2. Looked up from germline, CDR1 is SGHRS and CDR2 is YFSETQ. The J segment lost 5 bases and the V segment lost 0 bases, leaving 8 bases of the junction unmatched. This CDR3 has 18 residues. CDR3: CASSLVAPGTSGDNEQFF. In DNA, the CDR3 is TGCGCCAGCAGCTTGGTGGCGCCTGGGACTAGCGGGGACAATGAGCAGTTCTTC.

This chain uses TRBV5-4 with TRBJ2-5, with 9 bases aligning to TRBD1. Germline V gives CDR1 SGHNT, CDR2 YYREEE (reference sequence). V shed 4 bases, J shed 6 bases, and the junction held 4 bases outside the gene matches. CDR3 length equals 13 residues. The CDR3 spells CASSPGQGKTQYF. As DNA, the CDR3 is TGTGCCAGCAGCCCGGGACAGGGAAAGACCCAGTACTTC.

The chain employs TRBV25-1 and TRBJ1-2; D is uncertain. The CDR3 has 13 amino acids. V lost 3 bases to trimming and J lost 8 bases, with 13 bases between them. Germline V CDR1 and CDR2: MGHDK, SYGVNS. CDR3 amino acids: CASSDLGSAGYTF. The CDR3 DNA reads as TGTGCCAGCAGTGATTTAGGGTCCGCGGGCTACACCTTC.

The chain is built from TRBV4-1 and TRBJ2-1; 8 positions match TRBD2. The trim removed 1 base at V and 5 bases at J, leaving 4 bases unmatched. The germline V gene has CDR1 MGHRA and CDR2 YSYEKL. CDR3 size: 15 residues. CDR3 loop: CASSQVAGINNEQFF. The CDR3 nucleotides read TGCGCCAGCAGCCAAGTAGCGGGAATAAACAATGAGCAGTTCTTC.

CDR3 loop: CASSLIGQPQHF. The CDR3 DNA reads as TGTGCCAGCAGTTTAATAGGACAGCCCCAGCATTTT. The rearrangement links TRBV27 to TRBJ1-5; D not resolved. From germline, CDR1 is MNHEY and CDR2 SMNVEV (reference sequence). Trimming left V 2 bases short and J 7 bases short, with 6 bases between. The CDR3 covers 12 residues.

The V gene is TRBV7-2, the J gene TRBJ1-6; D is ambiguous. The CDR3 has 16 amino acids. Germline CDR1 is SGHTA and CDR2 is FQGNSA. V lost 5 bases and J 3 bases, leaving 14 bases between the germline ends. The DNA of the CDR3 is TGTGCCAGCAGCCCGGGAGAGGGTCTCTATAATTCACCCCTCCACTTT. Amino acids: CASSPGEGLYNSPLHF.

This chain uses TRBV2 with TRBJ2-7; D is possibly TRBD1 (7 bases). The CDR3 consists of 14 residues. The V end lost 6 bases, the J end lost 2 bases, and 14 bases lay between the germline ends. The V gene's germline CDR1 is SNHLY and CDR2 FYNNEI. CDR3 sequence reads: CASRSQGGPYEQYF. As DNA, the CDR3 is TGTGCCAGCAGATCCCAGGGGGGCCCCTACGAGCAGTACTTC.

The CDR3 sequence: CASSYGQDGTYEQYF. In DNA, the CDR3 is TGTGCCAGCAGTTACGGGCAGGACGGTACCTACGAGCAGTACTTC. The chain has TRBV6-5 and TRBJ2-7; D remains ambiguous. Trimming stripped 2 bases from V and 2 bases from J, with 13 bases between. Germline V lookup: CDR1 MNHEY, CDR2 SVGAGI. The CDR3 contains 15 residues.

As concerns this clone: Additional DNA sequences in this sample encode the identical CDR3. This chain connects TRBV18 to TRBJ1-4, with D possibly TRBD1 on 5 matching bases. Germline V lookup: CDR1 KGHSH, CDR2 LQKENI. The CDR3 is made up of 15 amino acids. Trimming left V 3 bases short and J 0 bases short, with 8 bases between. This chain's CDR3 is CASSPQGATNEKLFF. CDR3 nucleotide sequence: TGTGCCAGCTCACCCCAAGGGGCAACTAATGAAAAACTGTTTTTT.